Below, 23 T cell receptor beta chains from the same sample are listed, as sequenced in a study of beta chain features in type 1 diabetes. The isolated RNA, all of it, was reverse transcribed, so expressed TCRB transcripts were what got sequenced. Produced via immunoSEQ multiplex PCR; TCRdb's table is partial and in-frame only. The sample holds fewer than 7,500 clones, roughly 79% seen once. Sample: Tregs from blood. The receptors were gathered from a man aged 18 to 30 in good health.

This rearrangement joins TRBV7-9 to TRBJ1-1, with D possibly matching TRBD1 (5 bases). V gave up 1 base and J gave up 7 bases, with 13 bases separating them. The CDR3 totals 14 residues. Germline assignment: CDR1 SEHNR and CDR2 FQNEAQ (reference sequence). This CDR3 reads CASSLEYRLSEAFF. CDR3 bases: TGTGCCAGCAGCTTAGAGTACAGGCTAAGTGAAGCTTTCTTT.

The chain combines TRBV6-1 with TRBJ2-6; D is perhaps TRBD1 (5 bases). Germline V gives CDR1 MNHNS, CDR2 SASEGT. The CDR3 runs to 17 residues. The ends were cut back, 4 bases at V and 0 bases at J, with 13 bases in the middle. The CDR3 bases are TGTGCCAGCAGTGTTGACAGTACTAACTCTGGGGCCAACGTCCTGACTTTC. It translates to CASSVDSTNSGANVLTF.

CDR3 DNA sequence: TGTGCCAGCAGCGAGACCGAGGGGAGGCTTGGAGCTGGGGCCAACGTCCTGACTTTC. Its protein is CASSETEGRLGAGANVLTF. The rearrangement links TRBV5-6 to TRBJ2-6; possibly TRBD2 for D (6 bases). Germline lookup yields CDR1 SGHDT and CDR2 YYEEEE. The germline V and J ends were trimmed by 4 bases and 2 bases, with 22 bases remaining between them. This CDR3 is 19 amino acids long.

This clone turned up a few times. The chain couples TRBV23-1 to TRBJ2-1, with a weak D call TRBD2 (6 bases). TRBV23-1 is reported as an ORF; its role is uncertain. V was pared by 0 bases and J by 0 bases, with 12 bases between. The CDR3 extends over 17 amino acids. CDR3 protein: CASSQSGGPSSYNEQFF. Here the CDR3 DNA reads TGCGCCAGCAGTCAATCGGGGGGTCCGAGCTCCTACAATGAGCAGTTCTTC.

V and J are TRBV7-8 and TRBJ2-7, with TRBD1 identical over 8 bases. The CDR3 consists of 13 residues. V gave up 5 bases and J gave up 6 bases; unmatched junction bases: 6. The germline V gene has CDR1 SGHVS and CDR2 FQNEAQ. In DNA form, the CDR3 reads TGTGCCAGCAGCGCACAGACAGGGGTCGAGCAGTACTTC. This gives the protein CASSAQTGVEQYF.

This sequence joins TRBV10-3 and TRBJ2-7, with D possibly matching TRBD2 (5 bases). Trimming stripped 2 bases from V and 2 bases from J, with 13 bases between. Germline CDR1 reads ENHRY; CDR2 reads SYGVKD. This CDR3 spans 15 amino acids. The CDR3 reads CAISEVSRGTYEQYF. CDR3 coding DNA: TGTGCCATCAGTGAGGTCTCCCGGGGAACCTACGAGCAGTACTTC.

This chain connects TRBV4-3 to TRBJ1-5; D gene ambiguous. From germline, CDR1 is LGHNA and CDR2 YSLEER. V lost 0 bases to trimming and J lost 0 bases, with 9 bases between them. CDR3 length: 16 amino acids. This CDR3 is CASSQDPGYSNQPQHF. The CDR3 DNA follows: TGCGCCAGCAGCCAAGACCCCGGGTATAGCAATCAGCCCCAGCATTTT.

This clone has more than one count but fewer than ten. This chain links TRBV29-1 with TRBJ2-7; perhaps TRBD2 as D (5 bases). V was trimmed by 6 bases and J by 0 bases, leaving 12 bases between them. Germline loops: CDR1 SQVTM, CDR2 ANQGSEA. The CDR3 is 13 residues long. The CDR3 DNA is TGCAGCGTGAAGGGAGTTCGCTCCTACGAGCAGTACTTC. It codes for CSVKGVRSYEQYF.

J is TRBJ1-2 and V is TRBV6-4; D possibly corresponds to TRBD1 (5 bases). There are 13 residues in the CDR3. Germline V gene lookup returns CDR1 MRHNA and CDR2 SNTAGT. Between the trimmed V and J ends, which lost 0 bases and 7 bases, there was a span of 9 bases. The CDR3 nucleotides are TGTGCCAGCAGTGACTCACGGGGGTTTGGCTACACCTTC. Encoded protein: CASSDSRGFGYTF.

Here the CDR3 DNA reads TGTGCCAGCAGCTTACCCCGGGTCCCCGGGGCCTACGAGCAGTACTTC. Protein product: CASSLPRVPGAYEQYF. The chain uses TRBV7-2 and TRBJ2-7; perhaps TRBD2 as D (5 bases). The CDR3 has 16 amino acids. Germline CDR1 SGHTA, CDR2 FQGNSA. Trimming pared 2 bases from V and 2 bases from J, leaving 16 bases between.

CDR3 sequence: CASSLGQGHIQYF. The CDR3 coding sequence is TGTGCCAGCAGCTTGGGACAGGGGCACATTCAGTACTTC. The rearrangement uses TRBV7-2 and TRBJ2-4, with TRBD1 matching 10 bases. V dropped 3 bases and J dropped 8; count of bases not matched to a gene: 1. Germline V CDR1 and CDR2: SGHTA, FQGNSA. CDR3 size: 13 residues.

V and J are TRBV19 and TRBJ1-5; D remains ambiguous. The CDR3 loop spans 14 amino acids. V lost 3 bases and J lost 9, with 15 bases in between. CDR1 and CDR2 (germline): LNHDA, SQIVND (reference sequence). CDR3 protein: CASSIEQLAGPQHF. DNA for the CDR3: TGTGCCAGTAGTATCGAACAGCTAGCCGGGCCCCAGCATTTT.

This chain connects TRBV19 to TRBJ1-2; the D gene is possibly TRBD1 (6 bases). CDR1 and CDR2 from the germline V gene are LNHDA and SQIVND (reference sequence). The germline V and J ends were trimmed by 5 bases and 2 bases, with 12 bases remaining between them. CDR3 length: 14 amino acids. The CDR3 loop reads CASSPRTANYGYTF. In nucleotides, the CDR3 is TGTGCCAGTAGTCCCCGGACAGCAAACTATGGCTACACCTTC.

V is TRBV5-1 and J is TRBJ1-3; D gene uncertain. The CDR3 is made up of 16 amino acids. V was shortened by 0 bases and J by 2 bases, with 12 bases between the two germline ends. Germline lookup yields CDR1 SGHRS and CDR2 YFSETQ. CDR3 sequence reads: CASSLGASGTGNTIYF. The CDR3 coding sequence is TGCGCCAGCAGCTTGGGGGCCTCCGGAACTGGAAACACCATATATTTT. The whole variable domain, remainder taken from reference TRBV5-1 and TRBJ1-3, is KAGVTQTPRYLIKTRGQQVTLSCSPISGHRSVSWYQQTPGQGLQFLFEYFSETQRNKGNFPGRFSGRQFSNSRSEMNVSTLELGDSALYLCASSLGASGTGNTIYFGEGSWLTVV.

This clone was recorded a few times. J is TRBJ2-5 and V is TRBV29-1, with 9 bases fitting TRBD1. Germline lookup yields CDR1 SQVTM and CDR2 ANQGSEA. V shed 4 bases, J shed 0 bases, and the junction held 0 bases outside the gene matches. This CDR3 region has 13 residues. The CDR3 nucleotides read TGCAGCGTTGGACAGGGGGACCAAGAGACCCAGTACTTC. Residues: CSVGQGDQETQYF.

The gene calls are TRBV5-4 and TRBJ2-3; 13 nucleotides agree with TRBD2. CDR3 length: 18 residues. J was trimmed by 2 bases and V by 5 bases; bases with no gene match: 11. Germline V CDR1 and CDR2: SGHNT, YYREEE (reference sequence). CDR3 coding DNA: TGTGCCAGCAGACCGCCCCAGACTAGCGGGGGGCCCACAGATACGCAGTATTTT. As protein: CASRPPQTSGGPTDTQYF.

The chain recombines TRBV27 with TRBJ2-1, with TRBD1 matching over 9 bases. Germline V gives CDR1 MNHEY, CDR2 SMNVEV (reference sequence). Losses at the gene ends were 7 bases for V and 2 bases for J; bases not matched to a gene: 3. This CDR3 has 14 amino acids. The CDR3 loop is CASKGQGAYNEQFF. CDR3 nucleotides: TGTGCCAGCAAGGGACAGGGAGCCTACAATGAGCAGTTCTTC.

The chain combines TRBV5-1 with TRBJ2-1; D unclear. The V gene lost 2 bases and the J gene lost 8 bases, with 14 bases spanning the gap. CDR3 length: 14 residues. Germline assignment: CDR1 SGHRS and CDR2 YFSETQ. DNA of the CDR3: TGCGCCAGCAGCTTTATGGCCGCAGGCGATGAGCAGTTCTTC. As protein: CASSFMAAGDEQFF.

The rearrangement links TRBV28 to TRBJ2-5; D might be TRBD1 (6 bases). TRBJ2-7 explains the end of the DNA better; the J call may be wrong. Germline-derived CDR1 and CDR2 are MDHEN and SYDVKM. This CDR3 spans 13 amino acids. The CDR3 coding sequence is TGTGCCAGCACAGGGACACCCTCCTACGAGCAGTACTTC. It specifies CASTGTPSYEQYF.

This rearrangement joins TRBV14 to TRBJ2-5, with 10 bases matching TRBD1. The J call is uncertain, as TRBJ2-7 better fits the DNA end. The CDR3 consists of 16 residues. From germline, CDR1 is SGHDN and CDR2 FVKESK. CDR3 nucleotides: TGTGCCAGCAGCCAAACTATTTGGGACAGGGGCTACGAGCAGTACTTC. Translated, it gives CASSQTIWDRGYEQYF.

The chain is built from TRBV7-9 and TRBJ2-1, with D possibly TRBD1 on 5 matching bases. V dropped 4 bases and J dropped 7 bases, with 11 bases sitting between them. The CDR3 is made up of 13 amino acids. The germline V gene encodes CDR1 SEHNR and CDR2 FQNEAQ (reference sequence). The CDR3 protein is CASSSYKGNEQFF. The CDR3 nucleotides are TGTGCCAGCAGCTCATACAAGGGGAATGAGCAGTTCTTC.

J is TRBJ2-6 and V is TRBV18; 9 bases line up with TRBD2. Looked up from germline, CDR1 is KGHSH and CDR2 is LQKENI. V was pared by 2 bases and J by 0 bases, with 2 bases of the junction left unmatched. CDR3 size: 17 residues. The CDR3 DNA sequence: TGTGCCAGCTCACCAGGCGGGGGGGCCTCTGGGGCCAACGTCCTGACTTTC. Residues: CASSPGGGASGANVLTF.

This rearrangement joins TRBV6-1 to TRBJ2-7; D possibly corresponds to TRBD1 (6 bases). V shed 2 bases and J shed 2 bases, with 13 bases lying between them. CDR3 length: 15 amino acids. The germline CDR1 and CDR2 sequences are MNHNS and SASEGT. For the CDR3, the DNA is TGTGCCAGCAGTGAATATTGGGGGCTGACCTACGAGCAGTACTTC. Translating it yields CASSEYWGLTYEQYF.